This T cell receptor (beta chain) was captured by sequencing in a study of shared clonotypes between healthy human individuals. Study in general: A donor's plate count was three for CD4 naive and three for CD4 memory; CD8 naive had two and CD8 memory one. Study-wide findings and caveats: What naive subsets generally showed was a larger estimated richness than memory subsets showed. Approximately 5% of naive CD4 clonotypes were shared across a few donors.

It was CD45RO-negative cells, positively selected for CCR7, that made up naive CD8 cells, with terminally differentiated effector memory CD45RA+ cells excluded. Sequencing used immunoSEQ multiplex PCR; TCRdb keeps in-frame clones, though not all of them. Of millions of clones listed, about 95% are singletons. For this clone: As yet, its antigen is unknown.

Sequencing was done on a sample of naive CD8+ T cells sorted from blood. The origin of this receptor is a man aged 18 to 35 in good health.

The CDR3 here is CASSDLAGRTQYF. CDR3 coding DNA: TGTGCCAGCAGTGACCTAGCGGGAAGGACGCAGTATTTT. This rearrangement joins TRBV27 to TRBJ2-3; 9 bases fit TRBD2. The junction had 6 bases not matched to a gene; V was cut back by 5 bases and J by 9 bases. The germline CDR1 and CDR2 sequences are MNHEY and SMNVEV (reference sequence). The CDR3 runs to 13 residues.